Listed here are 18 T cell receptor beta chains from one sample, sequenced in a study of shared clonotypes between healthy human individuals. Here immunoSEQ multiplex PCR was the method, and the copy in TCRdb shows in-frame clones only, minus some. Of some 2,500,000 clones listed, 85% to 95% are singletons. Sequenced: naive CD4+ T cells from PBMCs. Subset described: CD45RA+ positively selected. The receptors shown here come from a man aged 18-30 years in good health. Some clones in this sample may be carry-over from other donors' samples.

The genes are TRBV6-1 and TRBJ1-2, with D unclear. The CDR3 totals 14 residues. V shed 1 base and J shed 8 bases, with 14 bases lying between them. The germline gives CDR1 MNHNS, CDR2 SASEGT. The CDR3 coding sequence is TGTGCCAGCAGTGAAGACCCCTTAATTGGGGGCTACACCTTC. Protein: CASSEDPLIGGYTF.

This clone was seen more than once but under ten times. The V gene is TRBV2, the J gene TRBJ1-5; no reliable D call. Germline CDR1 and CDR2: SNHLY and FYNNEI. The CDR3 consists of 14 residues. Trimming took 4 bases from V and 4 from J, leaving 11 bases between them. The CDR3 protein is CASSVEGPNQPQHF. The CDR3 nucleotides are TGTGCCAGCAGTGTTGAAGGGCCAAATCAGCCCCAGCATTTT.

V gene TRBV29-1 combines with J gene TRBJ2-3, with TRBD2 matching 7 bases. CDR1 SQVTM and CDR2 ANQGSEA come from the germline V gene. CDR3 length equals 14 residues. The trim removed 1 base at V and 4 bases at J, leaving 5 bases unmatched. The CDR3 DNA follows: TGCAGCGTTGAAGCCCCTAGCGGATCAGATACGCAGTATTTT. Translating gives CSVEAPSGSDTQYF.

This chain uses TRBV18 with TRBJ2-5; TRBD1 is a possible D gene (6 bases). Germline V gene lookup returns CDR1 KGHSH and CDR2 LQKENI. V lost 0 bases to trimming and J lost 5 bases, with 28 bases between them. The CDR3 is made up of 20 amino acids. Written as DNA, the CDR3 is TGTGCCAGCTCACCACCTAGGGGGAGTCGGGGTTCGTCCCAGGTGGAGACCCAGTACTTC. Its translation is CASSPPRGSRGSSQVETQYF.

The table lists this clone with a few counts. This chain joins TRBV30 and TRBJ1-1; no reliable D call. Trimming removed 2 bases from V and 11 bases from J, with 12 bases in between. CDR1 GTSNPN and CDR2 SVGIG come from the germline V gene (reference sequence). The CDR3 length is 11 residues. The CDR3 DNA reads as TGTGCCTGGAGTTCCTCAGGTGGGGCTTTCTTT. Its translation: CAWSSSGGAFF.

This rearrangement joins TRBV6-1 to TRBJ2-3; 8 nucleotides agree with TRBD2. This CDR3 comprises 15 residues. The junction had 7 bases not matched to a gene; V was cut back by 7 bases and J by 1 base. CDR1 and CDR2 from the germline V gene are MNHNS and SASEGT. CDR3: CASTGGRWRTDTQYF. The CDR3 DNA sequence: TGTGCCAGCACGGGGGGGCGGTGGCGCACAGATACGCAGTATTTT.

The rearrangement joins TRBV7-9 to TRBJ2-1; 7 bases align to TRBD2. The germline CDR1 and CDR2 sequences are SEHNR and FQNEAQ (reference sequence). J gave up 5 bases and V 5 bases, and 9 bases lay outside the gene matches. The CDR3 has 15 amino acids. CDR3 in amino acids: CASSRGGLQNNEQFF. The CDR3 region has the DNA TGTGCCAGCAGCCGTGGGGGACTACAAAACAATGAGCAGTTCTTC. Complete variable domain (other parts from reference TRBV7-9 and TRBJ2-1): DTGVSQNPRHKITKRGQNVTFRCDPISEHNRLYWYRQTLGQGPEFLTYFQNEAQLEKSRLLSDRFSAERPKGSFSTLEIQRTEQGDSAMYLCASSRGGLQNNEQFFGPGTRLTVL.

The chain couples TRBV5-1 to TRBJ2-1, with D maybe TRBD2 (5 bases). The ends were cut back, 3 bases at V and 4 bases at J, with 11 bases in the middle. CDR3 size: 14 residues. Germline-derived CDR1 and CDR2 are SGHRS and YFSETQ. The CDR3 loop reads CASSSLGRYNEQFF. In DNA form, the CDR3 reads TGCGCCAGCAGCTCTTTGGGGAGATACAATGAGCAGTTCTTC.

The chain employs TRBV9 and TRBJ2-1; 12 bases match TRBD2. In germline, CDR1 is SGDLS, CDR2 YYNGEE. V shed 0 bases and J 2 bases; nucleotides not matched to a gene: 12. CDR3 length equals 20 residues. CDR3 sequence reads: CASSVGGPSGRVSPYNEQFF. The DNA for the CDR3 is TGTGCCAGCAGCGTAGGAGGCCCTAGCGGGAGGGTTAGCCCCTACAATGAGCAGTTCTTC.

The V and J genes are TRBV6-1 and TRBJ2-7, with D possibly being TRBD1 (5 bases). This CDR3 has 15 amino acids. Trimming left V 6 bases short and J 1 base short, with 16 bases between. Germline V gene sequence: CDR1 MNHNS, CDR2 SASEGT. As DNA, the CDR3 is TGTGCCAGCAGCCCTCAGGGTAGTGGGTCCTACGAGCAGTACTTC. Its translation is CASSPQGSGSYEQYF.

V usage is TRBV2 and J usage is TRBJ2-4; no clear D. The CDR3 contains 14 residues. Trimming took 5 bases from V and 0 from J, leaving 8 bases between them. Germline V gene sequence: CDR1 SNHLY, CDR2 FYNNEI. CDR3 protein: CASSPGGAKNIQYF. The CDR3 DNA follows: TGTGCCAGCAGTCCCGGCGGAGCCAAAAACATTCAGTACTTC.

This chain's CDR3 is CASSVGELENIQYF. As DNA, the CDR3 is TGTGCCAGCAGCGTGGGGGAGTTGGAAAACATTCAGTACTTC. The V gene is TRBV9, the J gene TRBJ2-4; possibly TRBD1 or TRBD2 for D (5 bases each). Trimming pared 2 bases from V and 5 bases from J, leaving 11 bases between. The germline V gene has CDR1 SGDLS and CDR2 YYNGEE. There are 14 residues in the CDR3.

The CDR3: CASSPDGGVGEQFF. The CDR3 DNA reads TGTGCCAGCAGCCCTGATGGAGGGGTGGGTGAGCAGTTCTTC. The V call is TRBV9, the J call TRBJ2-1; the D gene is possibly TRBD2 (6 bases). CDR1 is SGDLS and CDR2 is YYNGEE in the germline V gene. The V and J ends lost 4 bases and 9 bases respectively, with 17 bases between them. The length of the CDR3 is 14 residues.

V and J are TRBV28 and TRBJ2-7, with TRBD1 matching over 9 bases. This CDR3 spans 16 amino acids. Germline values: CDR1 MDHEN, CDR2 SYDVKM. Trimming cost V 6 bases and J 2 bases; bases outside gene matches: 11. The CDR3: CASSLGDRVKAYEQYF. In DNA, the CDR3 is TGTGCCAGCAGCTTGGGGGACAGGGTGAAGGCCTACGAGCAGTACTTC. Using reference TRBV28 and TRBJ2-7 for the parts outside the CDR3, the full variable domain is DVKVTQSSRYLVKRTGEKVFLECVQDMDHENMFWYRQDPGLGLRLIYFSYDVKMKEKGDIPEGYSVSREKKERFSLILESASTNQTSMYLCASSLGDRVKAYEQYFGPGTRLTVT.

The chain links TRBV30 to TRBJ1-2; a possible D gene is TRBD1 (5 bases). The length of the CDR3 is 14 residues. Germline CDR1 GTSNPN, CDR2 SVGIG (reference sequence). V lost 8 bases and J lost 3, with 19 bases in between. The CDR3 DNA reads TGTGCCGTTGGAAAGCTGGCACAGGACTATGGCTACACCTTC. Translating it yields CAVGKLAQDYGYTF.

The chain couples TRBV4-1 to TRBJ1-4; D is uncertain. From germline, CDR1 is MGHRA and CDR2 YSYEKL. The ends were cut back, 3 bases at V and 0 bases at J, with 20 bases in the middle. The CDR3 is 19 amino acids. The CDR3 DNA sequence: TGCGCCAGCAGCCACACCAAAGGGCGCCTGCAGGCAACTAATGAAAAACTGTTTTTT. Its translation: CASSHTKGRLQATNEKLFF.

The chain links TRBV19 to TRBJ1-1; perhaps TRBD1 as D (6 bases). CDR3 size: 13 residues. Trimming left V 3 bases short and J 7 bases short, with 12 bases between. Germline CDR1 reads LNHDA; CDR2 reads SQIVND (reference sequence). The CDR3 region is CASSIWKGGEAFF. In nucleotides, the CDR3 is TGTGCCAGTAGTATTTGGAAAGGGGGTGAAGCTTTCTTT.

This chain uses TRBV9 with TRBJ2-5, with D perhaps matching TRBD1 or TRBD2 (7 bases each). Per germline, CDR1 SGDLS and CDR2 YYNGEE. V lost 2 bases, J lost 5 bases, and 25 bases lay in between. The CDR3 is 18 residues long. CDR3 coding DNA: TGTGCCAGCAGCGTCACACCCAGGGGGAGGGGCGCGGGGGAGACCCAGTACTTC. It translates to CASSVTPRGRGAGETQYF. The full variable domain, in which reference TRBV9 and TRBJ2-5 provide the parts outside the CDR3, is DSGVTQTPKHLITATGQRVTLRCSPRSGDLSVYWYQQSLDQGLQFLIQYYNGEERAKGNILERFSAQQFPDLHSELNLSSLELGDSALYFCASSVTPRGRGAGETQYFGPGTRLLVL.